Below are 14 T cell receptor beta chains sequenced from a single sample in a study of glioma-infiltrating T cells. Amplification of TCR alpha and beta CDR3 regions from RNA used iRepertoire nested multiplex PCR. One entry per CDR3 protein results from TCRdb running MiXCR on the multiplex PCR reads. The sample has around 99,000 distinct CDR3 sequences, 25% seen once. Sequenced input: glioma tissue, nonneoplastic brain tissue, or PBMCs (not recorded which). These receptor sequences come from a human donor with low-grade glioma or glioblastoma, undergoing nonglioma brain surgery, or in good health (not recorded which).

This clonotype was recorded a few times. The CDR3 loop is CASSADSRRIEQYF. The CDR3 region has the DNA TGTGCCAGCAGCGCGGACAGCAGACGAATCGAGCAGTACTTC. The chain joins TRBV5-5 to TRBJ2-7; weak D call: TRBD1 (6 bases). The germline CDR1 and CDR2 sequences are SGHKS and YYEKEE (reference sequence). This CDR3 is 14 amino acids long. Trimming removed 4 bases at V and 6 bases at J, with 17 bases between.

This clonotype was seen repeatedly, ten times or more. This chain uses TRBV7-8 with TRBJ2-3; TRBD2 is a possible D gene (5 bases). The V and J ends lost 8 bases and 2 bases respectively, with 14 bases between them. The germline V gene encodes CDR1 SGHVS and CDR2 FQNEAQ. The CDR3 contains 14 residues. The CDR3 loop reads CASAPDWNTDTQYF. The CDR3 DNA reads TGTGCCAGCGCTCCGGACTGGAACACAGATACGCAGTATTTT. The full variable domain, its missing parts supplied by reference TRBV7-8 and TRBJ2-3, is GAGVSQSPRYKVAKRGQDVALRCDPISGHVSLFWYQQALGQGPEFLTYFQNEAQLDKSGLPSDRFFAERPEGSVSTLKIQRTQQEDSAVYLCASAPDWNTDTQYFGPGTRLTVL.

Notes on this clonotype: The CDR3 ends on some other residue instead of the conserved phenylalanine or tryptophan, so this is likely a read error. V and J are TRBV20-1 and TRBJ2-1, with TRBD2 matching 8 bases. Germline V CDR1 and CDR2: DFQATT, SNEGSKA (reference sequence). This CDR3 contains 15 residues. After removal of 2 bases from V and 7 bases from J, the junction contained 10 bases not matched to a gene. CDR3 loop: CSARHQAGGLNEQFL. The CDR3 DNA is TGCAGTGCTAGACATCAGGCGGGGGGCCTGAATGAGCAGTTCTTA.

This clonotype has ten or more counts. The rearrangement joins TRBV28 to TRBJ1-3; 8 bases line up with TRBD1. The CDR3 extends over 13 amino acids. V was clipped by 10 bases and J by 4 bases; unmatched bases: 6. Per germline, CDR1 MDHEN and CDR2 SYDVKM. This CDR3 is CATLRGLGNTIYF. In DNA form, the CDR3 reads TGTGCCACCCTCAGGGGGCTCGGAAACACCATATATTTT.

Ten or more counts support this clonotype. The chain recombines TRBV10-2 with TRBJ1-5, with TRBD1 as a possible D gene (6 bases). Trimming stripped 7 bases from V and 7 bases from J, with 20 bases between. The CDR3 has 15 amino acids. CDR1 WSHSY and CDR2 SAAADI come from the germline V gene. The CDR3 loop reads CASTESGGQVQPQHF. CDR3 nucleotide sequence: TGCGCCAGCACCGAGTCGGGGGGCCAGGTCCAGCCCCAGCATTTT.

This clonotype was detected ten times or more. This rearrangement joins TRBV7-3 to TRBJ2-2; 8 bases match TRBD1. The CDR3 extends over 14 amino acids. The V segment lost 4 bases and the J segment 7 bases; nucleotides outside the gene matches: 5. From germline, CDR1 is SGHTA and CDR2 FQGTGA. The CDR3: CASSSDRVFGELFF. Written as DNA, the CDR3 is TGTGCCAGCAGCTCGGACAGGGTTTTCGGGGAGCTGTTTTTT.

The chain uses TRBV29-1 and TRBJ2-7, with unresolved D. V dropped 6 bases and J dropped 2 bases, with 14 bases sitting between them. Germline V lookup: CDR1 SQVTM, CDR2 ANQGSEA. This CDR3 has 13 amino acids. The CDR3 nucleotides read TGCAGCGTCACCACCCCGGATACCTACGAGCAGTACTTC. This codes for CSVTTPDTYEQYF.

This clonotype was observed many times. CDR3 sequence (DNA): TGTGCCAGCAGCTCGAATAAGGGAATGGGCGGCTACACCTTC. Amino acids: CASSSNKGMGGYTF. This rearrangement joins TRBV7-2 to TRBJ1-2, with D unclear. CDR1 is SGHTA, CDR2 FQGNSA, per germline. The V gene lost 4 bases and the J gene lost 8 bases, with 17 bases spanning the gap. CDR3 length equals 14 residues.

This clonotype was picked up a small number of times. The chain recombines TRBV6-1 with TRBJ2-1, with D perhaps being TRBD1 or TRBD2 (5 bases each). The CDR3 runs 13 residues. Germline CDR1 MNHNS, CDR2 SASEGT. V dropped 5 bases and J dropped 8 bases, with 13 bases sitting between them. The CDR3 is CASSRDGAYEQFF. The CDR3 DNA reads TGTGCCAGCAGTAGGGACGGGGCCTATGAGCAGTTCTTC.

A word on this clonotype: A much larger clone lies one base from this, so it may be a read error. The chain employs TRBV19 and TRBJ2-5; 7 bases are a match to TRBD2. The CDR3 is 15 amino acids. Germline V lookup: CDR1 LNHDA, CDR2 SQIVND (reference sequence). This chain's CDR3 is CASSTPGLRQEAQYF. The CDR3 DNA sequence: TGTGCCAGTAGTACCCCGGGACTACGCCAAGAGGCCCAGTACTTC.

This clonotype was detected many times. The rearrangement uses TRBV28 and TRBJ1-6; 8 bases agree with TRBD1. J was trimmed by 5 bases and V by 5 bases; bases with no gene match: 2. Germline assignment: CDR1 MDHEN and CDR2 SYDVKM. The CDR3 length is 14 residues. The CDR3 DNA reads as TGTGCCAGCAGTACGGGACAGGATAATTCACCCCTCCACTTT. Translation gives CASSTGQDNSPLHF.

Note on this clonotype: A read error may produce the germline difference seen at one junction end. This chain joins TRBV27 and TRBJ1-2; unclear D gene. CDR1 MNHEY and CDR2 SMNVEV come from the germline V gene (reference sequence). The CDR3 is made up of 15 amino acids. This CDR3 is CASSFNPGANYDYTF. In DNA form, the CDR3 reads TGTGCCAGCAGTTTTAATCCCGGAGCTAACTATGACTACACCTTC.

This clonotype was observed many times. The chain uses TRBV29-1 and TRBJ1-1, with TRBD1 as a possible D gene (5 bases). V was trimmed by 5 bases and J by 4 bases, leaving 17 bases between them. This CDR3 spans 14 amino acids. CDR1 is SQVTM, CDR2 ANQGSEA, per germline. CDR3 sequence: CSVRGEGVGTEAFF. CDR3 DNA: TGCAGCGTTCGGGGGGAGGGAGTAGGCACTGAAGCTTTCTTT.

Ten or more counts support this clonotype. The rearrangement uses TRBV20-1 and TRBJ2-5; 10 nucleotides agree with TRBD2. The CDR3 has 15 amino acids. Germline V gene sequence: CDR1 DFQATT, CDR2 SNEGSKA (reference sequence). The V segment lost 3 bases and the J segment 0 bases; nucleotides outside the gene matches: 4. CDR3 DNA: TGCAGTGCTAGTTCCCTAGCGGGGGACCAAGAGACCCAGTACTTC. This gives the protein CSASSLAGDQETQYF.